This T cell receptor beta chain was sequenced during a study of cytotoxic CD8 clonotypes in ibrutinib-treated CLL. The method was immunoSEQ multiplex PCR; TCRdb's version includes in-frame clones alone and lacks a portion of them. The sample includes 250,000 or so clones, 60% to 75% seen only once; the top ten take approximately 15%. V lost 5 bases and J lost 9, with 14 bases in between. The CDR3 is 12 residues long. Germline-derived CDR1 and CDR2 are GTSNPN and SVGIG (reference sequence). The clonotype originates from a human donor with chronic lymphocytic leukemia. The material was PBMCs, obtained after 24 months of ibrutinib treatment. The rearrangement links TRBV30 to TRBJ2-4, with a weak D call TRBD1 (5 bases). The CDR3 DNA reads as TGTGCCTGGCAGGCCCAAAGGGGCATTCAGTACTTC. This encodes CAWQAQRGIQYF.